This entry lists 20 T cell receptor beta chains sequenced from one sample in a study of blood T cell repertoires in COVID-19 (TCRdb year 2020). The library was prepared using the immunoSEQ multiplex PCR assay. The clones in this table, taken by TCRdb from immuneACCESS, are in-frame only. Not every clone is retained; where verified, under half of the shortfall comes from an unresolved V gene, and the cause of the rest is unknown. The sample records 90,000 to 100,000 clones, nearly 90% of which are singletons. The top ten constitute approximately 4.5% of the sample. The sequenced material came from peripheral blood. These receptors all stem from a man between 65 and 85 years old with acute or convalescent COVID-19.

The chain employs TRBV4-1 and TRBJ2-7, with no clear D. The CDR3 has 14 amino acids. V was shortened by 0 bases and J by 4 bases, with 10 bases between the two germline ends. In germline, CDR1 is MGHRA, CDR2 YSYEKL. Here the CDR3 reads CASSQDPARYEQYF. CDR3 in DNA: TGCGCCAGCAGCCAAGATCCGGCCAGGTACGAGCAGTACTTC.

V is TRBV11-2 and J is TRBJ1-4; unclear D gene. The CDR3 spans 13 residues. Germline CDR1 reads SGHAT; CDR2 reads FQNNGV. V was pared by 0 bases and J by 13 bases, with 12 bases between. This CDR3 reads CASSLDSGVRLFF. Written as DNA, the CDR3 is TGTGCCAGCAGCTTAGATTCCGGGGTTCGACTGTTTTTT.

This sequence joins TRBV6-5 and TRBJ1-1, with D maybe TRBD1 (5 bases). The CDR3 loop spans 15 amino acids. Germline V gives CDR1 MNHEY, CDR2 SVGAGI. Deletions cut 4 bases from V and 1 base from J, with 13 bases between. This CDR3 is CASSSFDSGNTEAFF. CDR3 DNA: TGTGCCAGCAGTTCCTTCGACAGTGGGAACACTGAAGCTTTCTTT.

The chain recombines TRBV11-2 with TRBJ2-3; the match to TRBD2 covers 8 bases. Germline loops: CDR1 SGHAT, CDR2 FQNNGV. With V trimmed by 1 base and J by 7 bases, 10 bases remained unmatched. The CDR3 sequence is 16 residues long. This CDR3 reads CASSLVSGAPGNTQYF. Written as DNA, the CDR3 is TGTGCCAGCAGCTTAGTTAGCGGGGCCCCCGGGAATACGCAGTATTTT.

This chain links TRBV4-2 with TRBJ1-4; no definite D call. CDR1 and CDR2 from the germline V gene are LGHNA and YNFKEQ. The CDR3 has 16 amino acids. V gave up 4 bases and J gave up 5 bases, with 17 bases separating them. CDR3 in amino acids: CASSPLEGGLNEKLFF. The CDR3 DNA is TGTGCCAGCAGCCCCCTAGAGGGCGGCTTGAATGAAAAACTGTTTTTT.

The chain carries TRBV5-1 and TRBJ2-5; D is undetermined. The CDR3 runs to 14 residues. Germline CDR1 reads SGHRS; CDR2 reads YFSETQ. Trimming took 3 bases from V and 1 from J, leaving 10 bases between them. CDR3 in DNA: TGCGCCAGCAGCTCGGGTAACACCCAAGAGACCCAGTACTTC. Protein: CASSSGNTQETQYF.

The V gene is TRBV7-9, the J gene TRBJ2-2, with 7 bases matching TRBD1. With V trimmed by 1 base and J by 6 bases, 8 bases remained unmatched. This CDR3 has 16 residues. Germline CDR1 SEHNR, CDR2 FQNEAQ (reference sequence). The CDR3 coding sequence is TGTGCCAGCAGCTTAGGACAGGGCGATAGGCCCGGGGAGCTGTTTTTT. Its translation is CASSLGQGDRPGELFF.

The chain uses TRBV28 and TRBJ1-4; 8 bases are shared with TRBD1. The germline V gene encodes CDR1 MDHEN and CDR2 SYDVKM. The V gene end was trimmed by 5 bases and the J gene end by 4 bases; junction bases not matched to a gene: 6. The CDR3 spans 15 residues. The CDR3 is CASSTGTGINEKLFF. DNA for the CDR3: TGTGCCAGCAGTACCGGGACAGGTATTAATGAAAAACTGTTTTTT.

This clone was recorded once. The chain uses TRBV3-1 (or the pseudogene TRBV3-2) and TRBJ2-7; 12 nucleotides align to TRBD1. Germline values: CDR1 LGHDT, CDR2 YNNKEL (reference sequence). This CDR3 is built from 16 residues. J was trimmed by 2 bases and V by 6 bases; bases with no gene match: 8. CDR3: CASRGPGQGATYEQYF. CDR3 DNA: TGTGCCAGCAGGGGGCCGGGACAGGGGGCGACCTACGAGCAGTACTTC.

The CDR3 sequence is CASSWGEDEQYF. Here the CDR3 DNA reads TGTGCCAGCAGCTGGGGGGAGGACGAGCAGTACTTC. The V call is TRBV28, the J call TRBJ2-7, with D perhaps matching TRBD2 (6 bases). This CDR3 comprises 12 residues. V lost 6 bases and J lost 5, with 11 bases in between. Germline V lookup: CDR1 MDHEN, CDR2 SYDVKM.

V and J are TRBV4-1 and TRBJ1-2; D gene unclear. Germline V gene data show CDR1 as MGHRA and CDR2 as YSYEKL. Trimming took 2 bases from V and 7 from J, leaving 8 bases between them. This CDR3 is 12 amino acids long. DNA of the CDR3: TGCGCCAGCAGCCAATACCCGGGTGGCTACACCTTC. Amino acid sequence: CASSQYPGGYTF.

The genes are TRBV27 and TRBJ2-3; 11 bases match TRBD2. Germline CDR1 reads MNHEY; CDR2 reads SMNVEV (reference sequence). The V gene end was trimmed by 5 bases and the J gene end by 1 base; junction bases not matched to a gene: 20. There are 21 residues in the CDR3. The CDR3 DNA reads TGTGCCAGCAGTCCCCCACCCTTCTATAGCGGGGGGGCCGATGGCACAGATACGCAGTATTTT. Amino acid sequence: CASSPPPFYSGGADGTDTQYF.

The chain links TRBV18 to TRBJ2-7; TRBD2 aligns across 10 bases. Germline CDR1 is KGHSH and CDR2 is LQKENI. This CDR3 has 13 residues. Trimming removed 3 bases from V and 5 bases from J; junction bases left unmatched: 1. DNA of the CDR3: TGTGCCAGCTCACCGGGGACTAGCGACGAGCAGTACTTC. Encoded protein: CASSPGTSDEQYF.

J is TRBJ2-3 and V is TRBV3-1 (or the pseudogene TRBV3-2); D is unclear. The CDR3 has 15 amino acids. CDR1 and CDR2 (germline): LGHDT, YNNKEL (reference sequence). V was shortened by 1 base and J by 2 bases, with 10 bases between the two germline ends. This chain's CDR3 is CASSQGLQPTDTQYF. The CDR3 DNA is TGTGCCAGCAGCCAAGGACTCCAGCCCACAGATACGCAGTATTTT.

In this sample, this clone turned up a few times. The gene calls are TRBV2 and TRBJ1-4; D gene unclear. Trimming removed 3 bases at V and 1 base at J, with 6 bases between. The CDR3 consists of 14 residues. Germline V lookup: CDR1 SNHLY, CDR2 FYNNEI. Here the CDR3 reads CASSERLTNEKLFF. The CDR3 DNA follows: TGTGCCAGCAGTGAGCGGTTAACTAATGAAAAACTGTTTTTT.

This sequence joins TRBV6-6 and TRBJ1-5; no definite D call. Per the germline V gene, CDR1 is MNHNY and CDR2 is SVGAGI (reference sequence). The CDR3 contains 13 residues. Trimming took off 8 bases at V and 3 bases at J, with 11 bases between the two ends. The CDR3 DNA reads as TGTGCCAGCCGGGAGCTAAACAATCAGCCCCAGCATTTT. It translates to CASRELNNQPQHF.

This chain links TRBV6-4 with TRBJ1-1, with 8 bases that match TRBD1. The junction had 7 bases not matched to a gene; V was cut back by 3 bases and J by 10 bases. The germline V gene encodes CDR1 MRHNA and CDR2 SNTAGT. The CDR3 is 13 residues long. DNA for the CDR3: TGTGCCAGCAGTGAAACATTACAGGGGGTAGCTTTCTTT. Amino acids: CASSETLQGVAFF.

The rearrangement joins TRBV5-1 to TRBJ2-5; TRBD2 might be the D (6 bases). The V end lost 0 bases, the J end lost 4 bases, and 13 bases lay between the germline ends. The germline CDR1 and CDR2 sequences are SGHRS and YFSETQ. The length of the CDR3 is 15 residues. The CDR3 DNA reads TGCGCCAGCAGCTTGGATCCGGGGACTCCAGAGACCCAGTACTTC. This encodes CASSLDPGTPETQYF. The full variable domain, completed using reference TRBV5-1 and TRBJ2-5, is KAGVTQTPRYLIKTRGQQVTLSCSPISGHRSVSWYQQTPGQGLQFLFEYFSETQRNKGNFPGRFSGRQFSNSRSEMNVSTLELGDSALYLCASSLDPGTPETQYFGPGTRLLVL.

The V gene is TRBV19, the J gene TRBJ2-4; 7 bases line up with TRBD1. The V gene's germline CDR1 is LNHDA and CDR2 SQIVND (reference sequence). The junction had 13 bases not matched to a gene; V was cut back by 9 bases and J by 8 bases. This CDR3 region has 14 residues. The DNA of the CDR3 is TGTGCCAGCTCCCTTAAGACAGGGACAGACATTCAGTACTTC. This sequence encodes CASSLKTGTDIQYF.

The chain carries TRBV10-3 and TRBJ1-2; perhaps TRBD1 as D (5 bases). Germline V gene sequence: CDR1 ENHRY, CDR2 SYGVKD. This CDR3 comprises 12 residues. The V end was cut by 6 bases, the J end by 3 bases, with 8 bases between. The CDR3 region has the DNA TGTGCCATCAGAGGCAGGGACTATGGCTACACCTTC. As protein: CAIRGRDYGYTF.